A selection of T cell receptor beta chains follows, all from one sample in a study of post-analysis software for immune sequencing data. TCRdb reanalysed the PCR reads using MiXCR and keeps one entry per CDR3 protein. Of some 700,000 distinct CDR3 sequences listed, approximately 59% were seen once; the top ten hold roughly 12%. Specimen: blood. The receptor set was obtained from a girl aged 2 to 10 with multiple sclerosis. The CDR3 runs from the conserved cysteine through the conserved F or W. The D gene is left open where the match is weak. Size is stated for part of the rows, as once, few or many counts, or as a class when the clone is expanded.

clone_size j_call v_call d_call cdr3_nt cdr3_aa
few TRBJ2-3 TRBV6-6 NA TGTGCCAGCAGTTGGGAGGGGGCGCAAACAGATACGCAGTATTTT CASSWEGAQTDTQYF
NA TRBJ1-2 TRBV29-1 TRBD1 TGCAGCGTCCGCCCGGGACAGGGGGCTGACGGCTACACCTTC CSVRPGQGADGYTF
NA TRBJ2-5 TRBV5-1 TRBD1 TGCGCCAGCAGCCGTACAGGGGGCCCCCAAGAGACCCAGTACTTC CASSRTGGPQETQYF
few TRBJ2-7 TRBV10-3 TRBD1 TGTGCCATCCGAAATCCAGGGGGCTCCTACGAGCAGTACTTC CAIRNPGGSYEQYF
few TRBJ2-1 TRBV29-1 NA TGCAGCGTTGAAGATATAGGGGGAGCCTACAATGAGCAGTTCTTC CSVEDIGGAYNEQFF
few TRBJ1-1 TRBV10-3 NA TGTGCCATCAGTTCAGGACTGCGTGTCAGGACCCGTGAAGCTTTCTTT CAISSGLRVRTREAFF
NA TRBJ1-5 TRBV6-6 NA TGTGCCAGCAGTTACGACGAAGCCAATCAGCCCCAGCATTTT CASSYDEANQPQHF
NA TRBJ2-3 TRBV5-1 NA TGCGCCAGCGCGGGCGGTTTCATCACAGATACGCAGTATTTT CASAGGFITDTQYF
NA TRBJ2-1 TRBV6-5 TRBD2 TGTGCCAGCAGTTACTGGTCCGGGAGGGCCAGTCACTACAATGAGCAGTTCTTC CASSYWSGRASHYNEQFF
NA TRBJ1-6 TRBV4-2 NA TGTGCCAGCAGCCATCCTCTACGGGATTCACCCCTCCACTTT CASSHPLRDSPLHF
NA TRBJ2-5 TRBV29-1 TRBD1 TGCAGCGTTGGAGTAAGACAGGGAATAGAGACCCAGTACTTC CSVGVRQGIETQYF
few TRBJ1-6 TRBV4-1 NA TGCGCCAGCAGCCGCTGGGCCGATGAGGAACGAAGCATCCTCCACTTT CASSRWADEERSILHF
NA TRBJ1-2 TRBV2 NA TGTGCCAGCAGTGTGGGGGGCCTCTATGGCTACACCTTC CASSVGGLYGYTF
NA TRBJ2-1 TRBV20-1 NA TGCAGTGCTAGGGGACACCCTAATGAGCAGTTCTTC CSARGHPNEQFF
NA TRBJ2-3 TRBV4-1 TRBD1 TGCGCCAGCAGCCCGGTAAAGGACAGGTACACAGATACGCAGTATTTT CASSPVKDRYTDTQYF
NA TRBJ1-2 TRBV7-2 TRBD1 TGTGCCAGCAGCTCGGGACAGCTTGGCTACACCTTC CASSSGQLGYTF
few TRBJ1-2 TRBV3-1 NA TGTGCCAGCAGCCAAGAATCCTCCCACTATGGCTACACCTTC CASSQESSHYGYTF
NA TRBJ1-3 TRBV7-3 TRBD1 TGTGCCAGCAGCTGGGCCGGGACAGGGACGGGAAACACCATATATTTT CASSWAGTGTGNTIYF
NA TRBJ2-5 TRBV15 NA TGTGCCACCAGCAGAGATTCCGGGACCCAGTACTTC CATSRDSGTQYF
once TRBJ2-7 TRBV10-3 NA TGTGCCATCAGTGAGTCTAGTCCTAGAGACGGAACCTACAATGAGCAGTACTTC CAISESSPRDGTYNEQYF
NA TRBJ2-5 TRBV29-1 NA TGCAGCGCCTTCCGGGCCCCCTCCGGGGAGACCCAGTACTTC CSAFRAPSGETQYF
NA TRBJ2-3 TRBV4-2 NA TGTGCCAGCAGCGAAACCACAGATACGCAGTATTTT CASSETTDTQYF
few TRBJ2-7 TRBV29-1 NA TGCAGCGTTGAAGGTGAGGGAAACGAAGAGCAGTACTTC CSVEGEGNEEQYF
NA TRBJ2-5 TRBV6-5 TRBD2 TGTGCCAGCAGTTACTCCAGGACTAGCGTTCAAGAGACCCAGTACTTC CASSYSRTSVQETQYF
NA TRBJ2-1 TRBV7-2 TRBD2 TGTGCCAGCAGGCCCGGGACTAGCGGCTACAATGAGCAGTTCTTC CASRPGTSGYNEQFF
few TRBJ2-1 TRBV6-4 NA TGTGCCAGCAGTGACAGAGAAGCGCTGAGCTCCTACAATGAGCAGTTCTTC CASSDREALSSYNEQFF
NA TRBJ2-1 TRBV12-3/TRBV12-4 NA TGTGCCAGCAGTCCCCCCCAGTATGTCCACAATGAGCAGTTCTTC CASSPPQYVHNEQFF
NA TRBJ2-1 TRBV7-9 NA TGTGCCAGCAGCTTAGTTTGGGGCATTAATGAGCAGTTCTTC CASSLVWGINEQFF
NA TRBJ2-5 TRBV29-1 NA TGCAGCGCGACAATGACAGGTTTTCAAGAGACCCAGTACTTC CSATMTGFQETQYF
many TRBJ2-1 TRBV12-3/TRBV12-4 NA TGTGCCAGCAGTTTAGTGCCAGCCAATGAGCAGTTCTTC CASSLVPANEQFF
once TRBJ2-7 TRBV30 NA TGTGCCTGGACCCCGGACGGGTCCTACGAGCAGTACTTC CAWTPDGSYEQYF
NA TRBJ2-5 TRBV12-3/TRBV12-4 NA TGTGCCAGCAGTCTAGCCCTGGGAGTCCAAGAGACCCAGTACTTC CASSLALGVQETQYF
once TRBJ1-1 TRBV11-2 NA TGTGCCAGCAGCCCCGTGAAGGGGCGGAGCACTGAAGCTTTCTTT CASSPVKGRSTEAFF
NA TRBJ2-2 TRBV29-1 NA TGCAGCGTTACAGAGAACACCGGGGAGCTGTTTTTT CSVTENTGELFF
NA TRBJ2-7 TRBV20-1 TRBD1 TGCAGTGCTAGATCGGGACAGTCCTACGAGCAGTACTTC CSARSGQSYEQYF
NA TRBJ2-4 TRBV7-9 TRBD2 TGTGCCAGCAGCATGACGGGGGGCATTCAGTACTTC CASSMTGGIQYF
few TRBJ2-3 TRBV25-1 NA TGTGCCAGCAGTGAATTGTCTAGCGATCCAGGACAGGGCACAGATACGCAGTATTTT CASSELSSDPGQGTDTQYF
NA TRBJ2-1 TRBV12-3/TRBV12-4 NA TGTGCCAGCAGGCCCCCCTCCTACAATGAGCAGTTCTTC CASRPPSYNEQFF
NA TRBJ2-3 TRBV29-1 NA TGCAGCGTTGAACGGGTAACAGATACGCAGTATTTT CSVERVTDTQYF
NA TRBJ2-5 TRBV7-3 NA TGTGCCAGCAGCTCCCCGACAGCTCAAGAGACCCAGTACTTC CASSSPTAQETQYF
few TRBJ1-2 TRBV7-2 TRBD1 TGTGCCAGCAGCCCCCGGACAGGGGGCGGGTATGGCTACACCTTC CASSPRTGGGYGYTF
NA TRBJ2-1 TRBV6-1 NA TGTGCCAGCAGACAGCGGGTCTACAATGAGCAGTTCTTC CASRQRVYNEQFF
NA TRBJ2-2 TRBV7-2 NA TGTGCCAGCAGTCAAGGGGTCCTGTCCGCGAACACCGGGGAGCTGTTTTTT CASSQGVLSANTGELFF
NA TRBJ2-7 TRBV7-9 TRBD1 TGTGCCATGTCGACAGGGAGCTCCTACGAGCAGTACTTC CAMSTGSSYEQYF
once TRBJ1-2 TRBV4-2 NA TGTGCCAGCAGCCAAGATCCGGGAGAGTATGGCTACACCTTC CASSQDPGEYGYTF
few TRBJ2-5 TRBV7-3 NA TGTGCCAGCAAAAAGACGGGCGCGGACCAAGAGACCCAGTACTTC CASKKTGADQETQYF
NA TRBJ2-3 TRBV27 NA TGTGCCAGCAGCCACCGAAGGACAGGCACAGATACGCAGTATTTT CASSHRRTGTDTQYF
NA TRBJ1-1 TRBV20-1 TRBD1 TGCAGTGCTAGAGACCCAGGGACAGGGGGCACTGAAGCTTTCTTT CSARDPGTGGTEAFF
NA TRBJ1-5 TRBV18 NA TGTGCCAGCTCACAACAGGGTTTCGATCAGCCCCAGCATTTT CASSQQGFDQPQHF
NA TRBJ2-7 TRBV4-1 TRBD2 TGCGCCAGCAGCCAATATCCGGGACTAGTAACTCCCGAGCAGTACTTC CASSQYPGLVTPEQYF
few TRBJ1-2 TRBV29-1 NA TGCAGCGTTGAAGATCTTTCAGACAGCTATGGCTACACCTTC CSVEDLSDSYGYTF